The present TCR beta chain was sequenced within a study of blood T cell repertoires in COVID-19. Study background: COVID-19 samples from acute and convalescent phases originated in the United States, Italy and Spain. T cells, B-cell-depleted T cells, or PBMCs provided the cDNA or gDNA that served as material.

As processed by the authors: From reference gene primer amplification, estimates of nucleated cell counts were derived. The repertoire was sequenced with immunoSEQ multiplex PCR; TCRdb's copy has only in-frame clones and lacks some. From that table come the V and J calls and clone size; the DNA was used to work out D and trimming. The sample holds around 120,000 clones, about four fifths seen once. CDR1 is LNHDA, CDR2 SQIVND, per germline (reference sequence). This CDR3 is built from 15 residues. Unmatched junction bases numbered 6, after V lost 6 bases and J lost 1 base. V is TRBV19 and J is TRBJ1-2; 9 bases fit TRBD1. The TCR sequence derives from a man aged 35 to 55 with active or convalescent COVID-19. The sequenced material came from peripheral blood. CDR3 region: CASRDRTGVNYGYTF. For the CDR3, the DNA is TGTGCCAGTAGGGACCGGACAGGGGTTAACTATGGCTACACCTTC.